A single T cell receptor (beta chain) is shown here with its context. This specimen comes from a study of blood T cell repertoires in COVID-19. About the research overall: Donors in the United States, Italy and Spain gave samples during acute or convalescent COVID-19. Sample material is recorded as cDNA or gDNA derived from T cells, B-cell-depleted T cells, or PBMCs.

Source study methods: Amplification with reference gene primers provided the estimates of nucleated cell counts. TCRdb's table, derived via immunoSEQ multiplex PCR, lists solely in-frame clones and lacks some. V, J and clone size reflect that table, while D and trimming were determined from the DNA. This table holds about 280,000 clones, around 89% found once. Material: peripheral blood. This receptor was identified in a man aged 35 to 55 with acute or convalescent COVID-19.

CDR3 protein: CASSHGQGDSPLHF. The CDR3 DNA reads as TGTGCCAGCAGCCATGGGCAGGGGGATTCACCCCTCCACTTT. The rearrangement links TRBV3-1 (or the pseudogene TRBV3-2) to TRBJ1-6; 7 positions agree with TRBD1. Germline CDR1 reads LGHDT; CDR2 reads YNNKEL (reference sequence). This CDR3 has 14 amino acids. The J segment lost 8 bases and the V segment lost 3 bases, leaving 4 bases of the junction unmatched.